The clone carrying this TCR beta chain was observed at least ten times. The target antigen is unknown. The CDR3 contains 16 residues. The germline V gene encodes CDR1 MNHEY and CDR2 SMNVEV (reference sequence). The V gene end was trimmed by 4 bases and the J gene end by 5 bases; junction bases not matched to a gene: 10. Using unique molecular identifiers, the investigators prepared the TCRbeta library. TCRdb ran MiXCR on the PCR reads and lists one entry per CDR3 protein. This sample yields several thousand distinct CDR3 sequences, of which roughly 5.4% are seen a single time; 23% belongs to the top ten. The sample comes from a study of T-cell reconstitution after alpha-beta-depleted transplantation in children. Findings of the study overall: After transplant, at about two months, alpha-beta T cells were reportedly derived from several hundred expanded graft clones. Surviving recipient T cells and intrathymic progenitors accounted for some patients' high TCRbeta diversity at day 60.

The chain carries TRBV27 and TRBJ2-5; 10 nucleotides agree with TRBD1. Source: PBMCs, mostly from graft donor cells, taken 180 days after TCRalphabeta/CD19-depleted stem cell transplant. This sequence was found in a child under two years old who had a stem cell transplant for acute myeloid leukemia, so the T cells may come from the graft donor. CDR3 protein: CASSSTRDRGRETQYF. As DNA, the CDR3 is TGTGCCAGCAGTTCTACACGGGACAGGGGACGGGAGACCCAGTACTTC.